The 27 T cell receptor beta chains below come from one sample, sequenced in a study of blood T cell repertoires in COVID-19. Some clones are missing from TCRdb's copy, which holds only in-frame ones; the method was immunoSEQ multiplex PCR. The sample carries some 60,000 clones, 90% recorded once. The sequencing sample was made of peripheral blood. These TCRs come from a man in his sixties with acute or convalescent COVID-19.

J is TRBJ1-2 and V is TRBV27; D may be TRBD1 (6 bases). V was cut by 3 bases and J by 4 bases, with 18 bases left in between. The germline V gene encodes CDR1 MNHEY and CDR2 SMNVEV (reference sequence). The length of the CDR3 is 16 residues. CDR3 protein: CASSFSGASRIYGYTF. The CDR3 nucleotides read TGTGCCAGCAGTTTCTCAGGGGCCTCCCGAATCTATGGCTACACCTTC.

The rearrangement links TRBV5-1 to TRBJ1-2; 12 bases align to TRBD1. The CDR3 is 18 amino acids. Germline V gives CDR1 SGHRS, CDR2 YFSETQ. The J segment lost 8 bases and the V segment lost 4 bases, leaving 18 bases of the junction unmatched. The CDR3 sequence: CASSGRSGTGGLVSGYTF. The CDR3 region has the DNA TGCGCCAGCAGCGGGCGCTCCGGGACAGGGGGCTTAGTATCGGGCTACACCTTC.

The chain links TRBV19 to TRBJ2-7; 8 nucleotides align to TRBD1. V trimming: 2 bases; J trimming: 4 bases; junction bases outside the gene matches: 10. The germline gives CDR1 LNHDA, CDR2 SQIVND (reference sequence). The CDR3 is made up of 16 amino acids. CDR3: CASSISSDRARYEQYF. CDR3 sequence (DNA): TGTGCCAGTAGTATATCCTCGGACAGGGCACGGTACGAGCAGTACTTC.

The V call is TRBV21-1, the J call TRBJ1-2; TRBD1 reflects the table's D call only, with no check against the DNA. TRBV21-1 is an annotated pseudogene. The CDR3 contains 9 residues. CDR3 nucleotides: TGTGCCAGCAGCACGGCGACAGATTTC. It specifies CASSTATDF.

The chain uses TRBV4-1 and TRBJ2-3, with 9 bases lining up with TRBD1. CDR3 length: 17 amino acids. CDR1 MGHRA and CDR2 YSYEKL come from the germline V gene. V trimming: 1 base; J trimming: 2 bases; junction bases outside the gene matches: 7. The CDR3 coding sequence is TGCGCCAGCAGCCAAGGACTCCGGGACAGGGTCACAGATACGCAGTATTTT. Residues: CASSQGLRDRVTDTQYF.

Here the CDR3 reads CASGLRQSSGNTIYF. The CDR3 DNA reads as TGTGCTAGTGGTTTACGACAGAGCTCTGGAAACACCATATATTTT. The chain employs TRBV12-5 and TRBJ1-3; D possibly corresponds to TRBD1 (5 bases). This CDR3 has 15 amino acids. The germline gives CDR1 LGHNT, CDR2 FRNRAP. V gave up 3 bases and J gave up 0 bases, with 9 bases separating them.

The J gene is TRBJ1-1, the V gene TRBV5-1, with D unclear. This CDR3 contains 13 residues. Trimming stripped 4 bases from V and 0 bases from J, with 7 bases between. CDR1 and CDR2 (germline): SGHRS, YFSETQ. CDR3 sequence reads: CASSVQVNTEAFF. In DNA form, the CDR3 reads TGCGCCAGCAGCGTGCAGGTGAACACTGAAGCTTTCTTT.

CDR3 coding DNA: TGTGCCTGGAGTTTGGGACAGTATGGAAACACCATATATTTT. Translation gives CAWSLGQYGNTIYF. The rearrangement links TRBV30 to TRBJ1-3; 7 bases align to TRBD1. The V segment lost 2 bases and the J segment 3 bases; nucleotides outside the gene matches: 4. In germline, CDR1 is GTSNPN, CDR2 SVGIG (reference sequence). There are 14 residues in the CDR3.

This clone is a singleton in its sample. V usage is TRBV3-1 (or the pseudogene TRBV3-2) and J usage is TRBJ1-5; no clear D gene. Per the germline V gene, CDR1 is LGHDT and CDR2 is YNNKEL (reference sequence). The CDR3 consists of 13 residues. The V and J ends lost 4 bases and 3 bases respectively, with 7 bases between them. The CDR3 sequence: CASSPQINQPQHF. The CDR3, as DNA: TGTGCCAGCAGCCCACAGATCAATCAGCCCCAGCATTTT.

The chain couples TRBV29-1 to TRBJ1-3; 7 nucleotides line up with TRBD1. The V gene end was trimmed by 6 bases and the J gene end by 0 bases; junction bases not matched to a gene: 8. In germline, CDR1 is SQVTM, CDR2 ANQGSEA. There are 15 residues in the CDR3. CDR3 sequence: CSVNDRAGSGNTIYF. Here the CDR3 DNA reads TGCAGCGTAAATGACAGGGCCGGCTCTGGAAACACCATATATTTT. Looking up the rest from reference TRBV29-1 and TRBJ1-3 gives the full variable domain: SAVISQKPSRDICQRGTSLTIQCQVDSQVTMMFWYRQQPGQSLTLIATANQGSEATYESGFVIDKFPISRPNLTFSTLTVSNMSPEDSSIYLCSVNDRAGSGNTIYFGEGSWLTVV.

The J gene is TRBJ1-5, the V gene TRBV6-5; D not certain. This CDR3 region has 11 residues. Deletions cut 5 bases from V and 3 bases from J, with 2 bases between. Per the germline V gene, CDR1 is MNHEY and CDR2 is SVGAGI. In nucleotides, the CDR3 is TGTGCCAGCAGTCACAATCAGCCCCAGCATTTT. Amino acid sequence: CASSHNQPQHF.

CDR3 DNA: TGTGCCAGCAGTGACGGGCAGCGCGGAGGGGGCATTTCACCCCTCCACTTT. This translates into CASSDGQRGGGISPLHF. This chain links TRBV6-1 with TRBJ1-6; TRBD1 aligns across 7 bases. The V gene's germline CDR1 is MNHNS and CDR2 SASEGT. This CDR3 is 17 amino acids long. Unmatched junction bases numbered 14, after V lost 3 bases and J lost 9 bases.

In DNA, the CDR3 is TGTGCCAGTAGTATGGGGACAGGGGGCTACTACTACGAGCAGTACTTC. Encoded protein: CASSMGTGGYYYEQYF. The chain recombines TRBV19 with TRBJ2-7, with TRBD1 identical over 12 bases. The CDR3 has 16 residues. Germline trimming cut 3 bases from V and 3 bases from J; bases unmatched to any gene: 6. The germline V gene encodes CDR1 LNHDA and CDR2 SQIVND (reference sequence).

The V call is TRBV7-8, the J call TRBJ1-2; TRBD1 aligns across 8 bases. The trim removed 4 bases at V and 14 bases at J, leaving 12 bases unmatched. Germline V gives CDR1 SGHVS, CDR2 FQNEAQ. The CDR3 contains 13 residues. Here the CDR3 reads CASSYAGTGTKTF. The CDR3 DNA reads as TGTGCCAGCAGCTATGCTGGGACAGGCACTAAGACCTTC. The whole variable domain, remainder taken from reference TRBV7-8 and TRBJ1-2, is GAGVSQSPRYKVAKRGQDVALRCDPISGHVSLFWYQQALGQGPEFLTYFQNEAQLDKSGLPSDRFFAERPEGSVSTLKIQRTQQEDSAVYLCASSYAGTGTKTFGSGTRLTVV.

This clone was counted once. V usage is TRBV19 and J usage is TRBJ1-4; possible D gene TRBD1, 5 bases. V was clipped by 3 bases and J by 2 bases, with 7 bases between them. The V gene's germline CDR1 is LNHDA and CDR2 SQIVND (reference sequence). CDR3 size: 14 residues. The CDR3 DNA reads as TGTGCCAGTAGTATCGGGGGGACTAATGAAAAACTGTTTTTT. Translated: CASSIGGTNEKLFF.

J is TRBJ1-5 and V is TRBV5-1; D is uncertain. This CDR3 has 15 amino acids. V lost 4 bases to trimming and J lost 2 bases, with 13 bases between them. CDR1 SGHRS and CDR2 YFSETQ come from the germline V gene. Here the CDR3 reads CASSEGDYGNQPQHF. The CDR3 DNA sequence: TGCGCCAGCAGCGAGGGAGATTACGGCAATCAGCCCCAGCATTTT.

The table lists this clone with a count of one. The V and J genes are TRBV30 and TRBJ1-5, with D maybe TRBD1 (6 bases). The CDR3 is 13 residues long. V was shortened by 5 bases and J by 3 bases, with 11 bases between the two germline ends. Looked up from germline, CDR1 is GTSNPN and CDR2 is SVGIG (reference sequence). The CDR3 reads CAWADSYNQPQHF. CDR3 sequence (DNA): TGTGCCTGGGCGGACAGTTACAATCAGCCCCAGCATTTT.

This chain links TRBV27 with TRBJ1-2; D remains ambiguous. Between the trimmed V and J ends, which lost 0 bases and 4 bases, there was a span of 12 bases. The CDR3 sequence is 15 residues long. Germline V gives CDR1 MNHEY, CDR2 SMNVEV (reference sequence). The CDR3 protein is CASSLSGFSLYGYTF. The CDR3 DNA is TGTGCCAGCAGTTTATCGGGCTTTTCCCTCTATGGCTACACCTTC.

The chain joins TRBV28 to TRBJ1-1; D is undetermined. CDR1 MDHEN and CDR2 SYDVKM come from the germline V gene. The CDR3 is 12 residues long. V was clipped by 8 bases and J by 1 base, with 8 bases between them. The CDR3 sequence is CASQVGNTEAFF. The DNA for the CDR3 is TGTGCCAGCCAGGTTGGGAACACTGAAGCTTTCTTT.

The chain is built from TRBV4-1 and TRBJ2-7, with 7 positions matching TRBD1. V lost 10 bases and J lost 7; bases outside the gene matches: 16. The CDR3 sequence is 14 residues long. Germline CDR1 and CDR2: MGHRA and YSYEKL. CDR3 protein: CAKTQGIDPGEQYF. The CDR3 nucleotides read TGCGCCAAGACACAGGGGATCGATCCTGGGGAGCAGTACTTC.

The chain uses TRBV3-1 (or the pseudogene TRBV3-2) and TRBJ1-2, with a weak D call TRBD1 (6 bases). V shed 6 bases and J shed 2 bases, with 16 bases lying between them. The CDR3 loop spans 15 amino acids. Germline CDR1 and CDR2: LGHDT and YNNKEL (reference sequence). The CDR3 protein is CASRLRGGGNYGYTF. CDR3 DNA sequence: TGTGCCAGCAGACTCCGGGGAGGGGGGAACTATGGCTACACCTTC.

V is TRBV4-2 and J is TRBJ2-2, with 9 bases fitting TRBD2. After removal of 0 bases from V and 7 bases from J, the junction contained 3 bases not matched to a gene. The length of the CDR3 is 15 residues. Looked up from germline, CDR1 is LGHNA and CDR2 is YNFKEQ. CDR3 coding DNA: TGTGCCAGCAGCCAAGAGCGGGGGGGGTACGGGGAGCTGTTTTTT. As protein: CASSQERGGYGELFF.

V is TRBV11-2 and J is TRBJ2-1; the match to TRBD2 covers 7 bases. Per the germline V gene, CDR1 is SGHAT and CDR2 is FQNNGV. V gave up 1 base and J gave up 8 bases; unmatched junction bases: 5. The CDR3 loop spans 14 amino acids. The CDR3 region is CASSLAGLADEQFF. CDR3 nucleotides: TGTGCCAGCAGCTTAGCGGGTCTAGCGGATGAGCAGTTCTTC.

The chain uses TRBV5-6 and TRBJ2-1, with TRBD2 matching 11 bases. CDR1 is SGHDT, CDR2 YYEEEE, per germline. The V and J ends lost 0 bases and 7 bases, in that order; junction bases with no gene match: 15. CDR3 size: 19 residues. The CDR3 loop is CASSLELASGGKGGNEQFF. CDR3 DNA: TGTGCCAGCAGCTTGGAGCTGGCTAGCGGGGGGAAAGGGGGTAATGAGCAGTTCTTC.

For the CDR3, the DNA is TGTGCCAGCAGCTCCACGGGGGGTCGGGGGACTGAAGCTTTCTTT. The encoded protein is CASSSTGGRGTEAFF. This chain joins TRBV3-1 (or the pseudogene TRBV3-2) and TRBJ1-1; tentatively, D is TRBD1 (5 bases). The CDR3 has 15 residues. V shed 5 bases and J shed 5 bases, with 18 bases lying between them. The germline V gene encodes CDR1 LGHDT and CDR2 YNNKEL (reference sequence).

Only a few counts were recorded for this clone. Other DNA sequences from this sample encode an identical CDR3 as well. The genes are TRBV6-5 and TRBJ2-2, with D uncertain. Germline V gives CDR1 MNHEY, CDR2 SVGAGI. This CDR3 region has 12 residues. Between the trimmed V and J ends, which lost 6 bases and 1 base, there was a span of 3 bases. The CDR3: CASRRNTGELFF. The CDR3, as DNA: TGTGCCAGCAGGAGGAACACCGGGGAGCTGTTTTTT.

The chain employs TRBV9 and TRBJ2-2; 10 nucleotides agree with TRBD1. This CDR3 spans 15 amino acids. The germline gives CDR1 SGDLS, CDR2 YYNGEE. The V segment lost 7 bases and the J segment 4 bases; nucleotides outside the gene matches: 7. This CDR3 is CASARQGAITGELFF. Here the CDR3 DNA reads TGTGCCAGCGCCCGACAGGGGGCGATCACCGGGGAGCTGTTTTTT.